The rows below give T cell receptor beta chains drawn from one sample of a study of CD8 T cells in ankylosing spondylitis. One entry per CDR3 protein results from TCRdb running MiXCR on the 5' RACE reads. The table shows 250,000 or so distinct CDR3 sequences, with 10% to 13% occurring only once. The sample was blood, either unsorted or a sorted T cell fraction (not recorded which). Receptors were obtained from a male donor with ankylosing spondylitis or in good health (not recorded which). Each CDR3 is given with its conserved first and last residue. D genes are given only for firm matches. Where a row states a size, it is once, few, many or the class of an expanded clone; other rows omit it.

TRBJ2-2 TRBD1 TRBV3-1 many CASSHGKTGAGELFF TGTGCCAGCAGCCACGGAAAAACAGGGGCCGGGGAGCTGTTTTTT
TRBJ2-2 TRBD2 TRBV3-1 many CASSQSPGGPGTGELFF TGTGCCAGCAGCCAATCTCCGGGAGGCCCGGGGACCGGGGAGCTGTTTTTT
TRBJ2-1 TRBD1 TRBV6-5 many CASRQGANEQFF TGTGCCAGCAGGCAGGGGGCGAATGAGCAGTTCTTC
TRBJ1-1 - TRBV30 few CARTEGLNTEAFF TGTGCACGAACTGAGGGACTTAACACTGAAGCTTTCTTT
TRBJ2-7 TRBD2 TRBV12-3/TRBV12-4 - CAFCFYTIVAGEGHLEQYF TGTGCCTTCTGTTTTTATACCATTGTAGCGGGAGAGGGTCACCTCGAGCAGTACTTC
TRBJ2-1 TRBD2 TRBV15 many CATSHLADQRNEQFF TGTGCCACCAGCCATCTAGCGGACCAAAGGAATGAGCAGTTCTTC
TRBJ2-2 - TRBV5-1 many CASSDRGRGTGELFF TGCGCCAGCAGCGATCGGGGCCGCGGCACCGGGGAGCTGTTTTTT
TRBJ2-1 TRBD1 TRBV4-2 - CASSQAMGQGGEQFF TGTGCCAGCAGCCAAGCAATGGGACAGGGGGGGGAACAGTTCTTC
TRBJ2-7 TRBD1 TRBV12-3/TRBV12-4 many CASSFGTDYEQYF TGTGCCAGCAGTTTCGGGACAGACTACGAGCAGTACTTC
TRBJ2-2 TRBD2 TRBV20-1 many CSATPSGSWSGELFF TGCAGTGCTACCCCTAGCGGGAGTTGGTCCGGGGAGCTGTTTTTT
TRBJ2-4 - TRBV19 few CASSAQGMGNIQYF TGTGCCAGTAGTGCGCAGGGTATGGGAAACATTCAGTACTTC
TRBJ2-1 - TRBV7-2 - CASSSPTVYNEQFF TGTGCCAGCAGCTCGCCGACAGTCTACAATGAGCAGTTCTTC
TRBJ2-7 - TRBV4-2 many CASSLSGQSSYEQYF TGTGCCAGCAGCCTATCGGGCCAGTCCTCCTACGAGCAGTACTTC
TRBJ2-1 TRBD2 TRBV3-1 many CASSQDASGSYEQFF TGTGCCAGCAGCCAAGATGCTAGCGGGAGTTATGAGCAGTTCTTC
TRBJ2-1 - TRBV7-9 few CASSLAAISGLGEQFF TGTGCCAGCAGCTTAGCGGCCATAAGTGGCCTCGGTGAGCAGTTCTTC
TRBJ2-7 - TRBV15 many CATSRDFEQIYEQYF TGTGCCACCAGCAGAGATTTTGAACAGATCTACGAGCAGTACTTC
TRBJ2-1 - TRBV7-2 many CASRAGLGSYNEQFF TGTGCCAGCAGGGCGGGGTTGGGTTCGTACAATGAGCAGTTCTTC
TRBJ2-1 - TRBV7-8 - CASRPVASSYNEQFF TGTGCCAGCAGGCCGGTAGCGTCCTCCTACAATGAGCAGTTCTTC
TRBJ2-5 TRBD1 TRBV28 - CASSFRDRREAQYF TGTGCCAGCAGTTTTCGGGACAGGAGGGAGGCCCAGTACTTC
TRBJ1-1 - TRBV6-2/TRBV6-3 many CASSLGRVETEAFF TGTGCCAGCAGCCTCGGAAGGGTGGAAACTGAAGCTTTCTTT
TRBJ2-1 - TRBV5-1 many CASSLRVNEQFF TGCGCCAGCAGCTTGAGAGTAAATGAGCAGTTCTTC
TRBJ2-1 - TRBV30 many CAWSVFGRNEQFF TGTGCCTGGAGTGTTTTTGGCCGGAATGAGCAGTTCTTC
TRBJ2-1 - TRBV10-3 many CAARGVGDEQFF TGTGCCGCCAGGGGTGTTGGGGATGAGCAGTTCTTC
TRBJ1-1 - TRBV29-1 many CSVVPGANTEAFF TGCAGCGTTGTGCCGGGGGCCAACACTGAAGCTTTCTTT
TRBJ2-7 TRBD1 TRBV2 many CASSGDRDRDFYEQYF TGTGCCAGCAGCGGAGACCGGGACAGGGACTTTTACGAGCAGTACTTC
TRBJ2-5 TRBD2 TRBV10-3 - CAISGPLAGDQETQYF TGTGCCATCAGTGGCCCCCTAGCGGGGGACCAAGAGACCCAGTACTTC